These T cell receptor beta chains were read from a single sample in a study of response to subunit inactivated influenza vaccine. TCRdb ran MiXCR on the RT-PCR reads and lists one entry per CDR3 protein. Here the sample spans hundreds of thousands of distinct CDR3 sequences, roughly 22% being singletons. This sample comprised PBMCs from blood, obtained 21 months after vaccination. The receptor source for this set is a man aged 50 to 69 who received an inactivated influenza vaccine. CDR3s include the opening cysteine and the closing phenylalanine or tryptophan.

j_call v_call cdr3_aa
TRBJ2-3 TRBV15 CATSRETPPDTQYF
TRBJ1-1 TRBV3-1 CASSPRGGVNTEAFF
TRBJ2-1 TRBV29-1 CSVRRATYNEQFF
TRBJ2-7 TRBV28 CASSLFLRTGSSYEQYF
TRBJ2-7 TRBV12-3/TRBV12-4 CASSLATDYEQYF
TRBJ1-2 TRBV30 CAWTAGAGYGYTF
TRBJ2-7 TRBV4-3 CASSQVYQGAAYEQYF
TRBJ1-2 TRBV6-1 CASTKGLGFGGYTF
TRBJ2-4 TRBV9 CASSVGGQGIDRTKNIQYF
TRBJ1-6 TRBV4-3 CASSQGMDSPLHF
TRBJ1-1 TRBV6-5 CASITRAGALNTEAFF
TRBJ2-6 TRBV29-1 CSVQGAGSGANVLTF
TRBJ2-5 TRBV11-2 CASSLNTGGFQETQYF
TRBJ2-5 TRBV3-1 CASSNKGAGDQETQYF
TRBJ1-1 TRBV29-1 CSVGSWGTEAFF
TRBJ1-1 TRBV10-3 CAIRTGPTQKKNTEAFF
TRBJ1-2 TRBV10-3 CAISRGQTYGYTF
TRBJ1-5 TRBV19 CASSITGRGGNQPQHF
TRBJ2-1 TRBV29-1 CSAPTSGSSYNEQFF
TRBJ2-7 TRBV6-5 CASSYQPPYEQYF
TRBJ2-7 TRBV6-5 CASSYFGDHEQYF
TRBJ1-6 TRBV18 CASSPGSGGNNSPLHF
TRBJ1-5 TRBV20-1 CSASRNNQPQHF